This T cell receptor (beta chain) was sequenced in a study of shared clonotypes between healthy human individuals. The genomic DNA of each subset was split evenly across several immunoSEQ plates. The protocol was immunoSEQ multiplex PCR, while the TCRdb copy is restricted to in-frame clones and leaves out a portion. The repertoire holds approximately 1.9 million clones, with around 93% as singletons. Naive CD8 cells lacked CD45RO, underwent positive selection for CCR7 and left out terminally differentiated effector memory CD45RA+ cells. The CDR3 length is 14 residues. The J segment lost 7 bases and the V segment lost 6 bases, leaving 11 bases of the junction unmatched. The germline gives CDR1 SQVTM, CDR2 ANQGSEA. General observations from the study: How much donors shared clonotypes was expected to be affected by sequencing depth.

A single count supports this clone. Its matching antigen is unknown. This receptor was obtained from a man between 18 and 29 years old in good health. Some clones in this sample may be carry-over from other donors' samples. Sample: naive CD8+ T cells from PBMCs. The V call is TRBV29-1, the J call TRBJ2-1, with TRBD2 identical over 8 bases. Written as DNA, the CDR3 is TGCAGCGTCCCAATGGCTAGCGGGCGAAATGAGCAGTTCTTC. This sequence encodes CSVPMASGRNEQFF.